The clone carrying this TCR beta chain was recorded once. What it binds is not known. This entry comes from a study of cytomegalovirus exposure and HLA in healthy donors. Findings and limits, study-wide: In a later analysis, TCR beta V- and J-gene trimming showed a link to a missense DCLRE1C variant. Reported results showed that the classifier diagnosed cytomegalovirus status with high specificity and sensitivity. Sequencing artifact likely explains a cluster of highly shared sequence variants. Associated with cytomegalovirus, according to the listing, were 164 TCR beta chains.

Amplification used 60 Vbeta primers and 13 Jbeta primers. Measured with immunoSEQ multiplex PCR; TCRdb has only the in-frame clones, and not every one. This table holds about 180,000 clones, 80% found once. CDR3 length: 16 amino acids. The V end lost 2 bases, the J end lost 7 bases, and 18 bases lay between the germline ends. CDR1 is LGHNA, CDR2 YNFKEQ, per germline. The receptor was derived from a man aged 25-40 years in good health and CMV-seronegative. The rearrangement joins TRBV4-2 to TRBJ1-5; D is unclear. The sequenced material came from PBMCs. For the CDR3, the DNA is TGTGCCAGCAGCCAACAAACCTCAGGTAGTGGCCAGCCCCAGCATTTT. Amino acid sequence: CASSQQTSGSGQPQHF.